The 16 T cell receptor beta chains below all came from one sample that was sequenced in a study of CD4 and CD8 cells across lung adenocarcinoma regions listed by TCRdb under 2018. The receptor library was made with PCR. Sequencer: HiSeq X Ten. TCRdb reprocessed the public reads (quality trimming at Q25 with fastp, clone calling with MiXCR) and kept in-frame beta chains. Merged by CDR3 protein, the rows form single entries marked with the most common genes and DNA. Recorded for this sample are 22,000 or so distinct CDR3 sequences; around 50% of them occurred a single time. Of the sample, 25% to 30% is held by the ten largest clones. Sequencing was carried out using CD8+ T cells from the center of a lung tumor. According to the study, the label for this sample's cell subset or site signals: tumor center region. Source of these receptors: a female donor with lung adenocarcinoma. The CD4 and CD8 labels of this study may be unreliable.

This clonotype was seen many times. The V and J genes are TRBV11-1 and TRBJ2-1, with 15 bases matching TRBD2. The DNA end is more similar to TRBJ2-7, so the J call may be wrong. The CDR3 covers 18 residues. Germline CDR1 SGHAT, CDR2 FQDESV (reference sequence). As DNA, the CDR3 is TGTGCCAGCAGCTCGAGGGGACTAGCGGGAGGTCTAAGCTACGAGCAGTACTTC. The encoded protein is CASSSRGLAGGLSYEQYF.

The V and J genes are TRBV27 and TRBJ1-5, with D perhaps matching TRBD1 (5 bases). The CDR3 runs to 17 residues. Trimming left V 1 base short and J 3 bases short, with 16 bases between. Germline assignment: CDR1 MNHEY and CDR2 SMNVEV (reference sequence). CDR3 bases: TGTGCCAGCAGTTTATTTGGGATGGGGCCTTCCAATCAGCCCCAGCATTTT. This translates into CASSLFGMGPSNQPQHF.

The CDR3 region is CASSQQHLSYEQYV. The DNA of the CDR3 is TGCGCCAGCAGCCAACAGCACCTCTCCTACGAGCAGTACGTC. The rearrangement uses TRBV4-1 and TRBJ2-7; D is unclear. The CDR3 covers 14 residues. The germline CDR1 and CDR2 sequences are MGHRA and YSYEKL. The ends were cut back, 2 bases at V and 0 bases at J, with 8 bases in the middle.

The genes are TRBV6-1 and TRBJ2-3, with a weak D call TRBD2 (5 bases). V gave up 8 bases and J gave up 10 bases, with 37 bases separating them. The germline V gene encodes CDR1 MNHNS and CDR2 SASEGT. The CDR3 runs 19 residues. CDR3 coding DNA: TGTGCCAGCCTAGACTACCGGAGCCTCCCTGCCGTCCACACCGGGGCGCAGTATTTT. Translated, it gives CASLDYRSLPAVHTGAQYF.

Comments on this clonotype: No conserved phenylalanine or tryptophan ends this CDR3, so it is likely a read error. CDR3 region: CASSRGRQETQYS. DNA for the CDR3: TGTGCCAGCAGCAGGGGGCGACAAGAGACCCAGTACTCG. The chain links TRBV7-2 to TRBJ2-5; 7 bases fit TRBD1. The CDR3 loop spans 13 amino acids. Germline-derived CDR1 and CDR2 are SGHTA and FQGNSA. V was clipped by 5 bases and J by 2 bases; unmatched bases: 2.

Details on this clonotype: This CDR3 fails to terminate in the conserved phenylalanine or tryptophan, so it likely reflects a read error. CDR3 sequence: CASSEEQGWTSRGEQFL. CDR3 nucleotide sequence: TGTGCCAGCAGTGAAGAACAAGGCTGGACTAGCAGAGGTGAGCAGTTCTTA. The chain combines TRBV6-1 with TRBJ2-1; 8 bases line up with TRBD2. The CDR3 has 17 residues. J gave up 9 bases and V 1 base, and 14 bases lay outside the gene matches. CDR1 MNHNS and CDR2 SASEGT come from the germline V gene.

In regard to this clonotype: At one end, the junction sequence differs from germline, possibly due to a read error. J is TRBJ2-3 and V is TRBV12-3 or TRBV12-4; D might be TRBD2 (6 bases). The CDR3 contains 15 residues. For the CDR3, the DNA is TGTGCCAGCAGTTTAGTGCGGGGTAGCACAAATACGCAGTATTTC. Protein sequence: CASSLVRGSTNTQYF.

The chain couples TRBV5-1 to TRBJ2-5; D is unclear. CDR3 size: 14 residues. CDR1 and CDR2 (germline): SGHRS, YFSETQ. Trimming stripped 0 bases from V and 4 bases from J, with 10 bases between. The CDR3 region has the DNA TGCGCCAGCAGCTTGGATGGCGGTCCAGAGACCCAGTACTTC. It specifies CASSLDGGPETQYF. Together with reference TRBV5-1 and TRBJ2-5, the CDR3 gives the full variable domain: KAGVTQTPRYLIKTRGQQVTLSCSPISGHRSVSWYQQTPGQGLQFLFEYFSETQRNKGNFPGRFSGRQFSNSRSEMNVSTLELGDSALYLCASSLDGGPETQYFGPGTRLLVL.

The J gene is TRBJ2-1, the V gene TRBV6-1, with 7 nucleotides matching TRBD2. V lost 5 bases to trimming and J lost 9 bases; unmatched junction nucleotides: 7. The CDR3 extends over 13 amino acids. Germline V gene lookup returns CDR1 MNHNS and CDR2 SASEGT. CDR3 sequence reads: CASSRTRNAEQFF. DNA of the CDR3: TGTGCCAGCAGTCGGACTAGAAACGCTGAGCAGTTCTTC.

The chain carries TRBV6-1 and TRBJ2-3; D may correspond to TRBD1 or TRBD2 (5 bases each). The germline gives CDR1 MNHNS, CDR2 SASEGT. The CDR3 covers 14 residues. The CDR3 DNA reads TGTGCGGGCAGTGGGGCCGGGGAGCAAGATACGCAGTATTTT. Amino acid sequence: CAGSGAGEQDTQYF.

This chain uses TRBV9 with TRBJ1-4; D ambiguous. This CDR3 is built from 12 residues. The V and J ends lost 2 bases and 7 bases respectively, with 6 bases between them. The germline CDR1 and CDR2 sequences are SGDLS and YYNGEE. The CDR3: CASSVRGEKLFF. The CDR3 DNA reads as TGTGCCAGCAGCGTTCGGGGTGAAAAACTGTTTTTT.

V is TRBV6-1 and J is TRBJ2-5; TRBD1 agrees at 10 bases. The CDR3 consists of 15 residues. The V segment lost 6 bases and the J segment 2 bases; nucleotides outside the gene matches: 6. The germline V gene encodes CDR1 MNHNS and CDR2 SASEGT. The CDR3: CASRTGGEGQETQYF. The CDR3 nucleotides read TGTGCCAGCAGGACAGGGGGCGAGGGACAAGAGACCCAGTACTTC.

This clonotype was seen at least ten times. This chain connects TRBV28 to TRBJ2-1, with 8 bases matching TRBD2. The ends lost 7 bases at V and 10 bases at J; junction bases unmatched: 15. The CDR3 spans 15 residues. CDR1 is MDHEN and CDR2 is SYDVKM in the germline V gene. CDR3 loop: CASNQREGRSGEQFF. The CDR3 nucleotides read TGTGCCAGCAATCAACGGGAGGGAAGGTCTGGAGAGCAGTTCTTC.

This clonotype occurred a few times. The V call is TRBV11-3, the J call TRBJ2-4, with D perhaps matching TRBD1 or TRBD2 (5 bases each). Looked up from germline, CDR1 is SGHNT and CDR2 is YENEEA. V was cut by 10 bases and J by 13 bases, with 23 bases left in between. The CDR3 loop spans 13 amino acids. CDR3 protein: CATGLGAKNTQYF. In DNA, the CDR3 is TGTGCCACGGGGCTGGGAGCCAAAAACACGCAGTACTTC.

This clonotype was counted a few times. The genes are TRBV6-1 and TRBJ2-5, with 9 bases fitting TRBD2. Germline values: CDR1 MNHNS, CDR2 SASEGT. The CDR3 runs to 15 residues. Germline trimming cut 4 bases from V and 4 bases from J; bases unmatched to any gene: 7. The CDR3 DNA follows: TGTGCCAGCAGTGTGGAGGCGGGAGGGTCAGAGACCCAGTACTTC. Protein: CASSVEAGGSETQYF.

The genes are TRBV20-1 and TRBJ2-1; a weak D match, TRBD2 (6 bases). The J call may not be correct, given that the DNA end is closer to TRBJ2-7. The CDR3 is 14 amino acids. CDR1 is DFQATT, CDR2 SNEGSKA, per germline (reference sequence). The CDR3 sequence is CSARGEGGDYEQYF. The CDR3 region has the DNA TGCAGTGCTAGAGGAGAAGGAGGGGACTACGAGCAGTACTTC.